The 3 T cell receptor beta chains listed next were all sequenced from one sample in a study of OX40 agonist ivuxolimab in advanced cancers. TCRdb's table, derived via immunoSEQ multiplex PCR, lists solely in-frame clones and lacks some. Among over 10,000 clones, 75% to 90% were seen once, and the ten largest hold approximately 25%. The source material was CD4+ or CD8+ T cells sorted from blood, sampled in a trial of the OX40 agonist ivuxolimab. These receptors came from an adult with an advanced solid tumor such as melanoma, head and neck, liver or kidney cancer.

This clone was seen only once. The rearrangement joins TRBV10-3 to TRBJ1-3; a weak D match, TRBD1 (5 bases). This CDR3 has 14 residues. V dropped 6 bases and J dropped 1 base, with 10 bases sitting between them. Per the germline V gene, CDR1 is ENHRY and CDR2 is SYGVKD. The CDR3 spells CAISQGRSGNTIYF. In DNA form, the CDR3 reads TGTGCCATCAGCCAGGGAAGGTCTGGAAACACCATATATTTT.

The DNA of the CDR3 is TGTGCCAGCAGCTTAAAGACCATGGGTATAGACACCATATATTTT. Protein product: CASSLKTMGIDTIYF. The chain uses TRBV7-9 and TRBJ1-3; D gene unclear. The ends were cut back, 2 bases at V and 8 bases at J, with 16 bases in the middle. CDR1 and CDR2 from the germline V gene are SEHNR and FQNEAQ (reference sequence). This CDR3 has 15 residues.

This clone appeared once. V usage is TRBV28 and J usage is TRBJ2-1; D unclear. The CDR3 contains 13 residues. Germline lookup yields CDR1 MDHEN and CDR2 SYDVKM. The germline V and J ends were trimmed by 7 bases and 3 bases, with 10 bases remaining between them. The CDR3: CASTPPVYNEQFF. The CDR3 nucleotides are TGTGCCAGCACCCCCCCAGTCTACAATGAGCAGTTCTTC.